This entry lists 9 T cell receptor beta chains sequenced from one sample in a study of shared T cell receptors in the human thymus. Sequenced by immunoSEQ multiplex PCR; TCRdb stores in-frame clones only, minus some. Of about 380,000 clones detected, over 90% appear once; the ten largest clones hold 0.015% to 0.025%. Material: thymocytes. These receptors originate from a human donor.

The genes are TRBV27 and TRBJ2-3; 11 bases fit TRBD2. The CDR3 totals 14 residues. Germline CDR1 and CDR2: MNHEY and SMNVEV (reference sequence). V lost 6 bases, J lost 1 base, and 0 bases stayed unmatched. In nucleotides, the CDR3 is TGTGCCAGCAGACTAGCGGGAGGCACAGATACGCAGTATTTT. It codes for CASRLAGGTDTQYF.

V usage is TRBV5-1 and J usage is TRBJ2-1; 13 nucleotides agree with TRBD2. In germline, CDR1 is SGHRS, CDR2 YFSETQ. Trimming at V came to 3 bases and at J to 8 bases, leaving 5 bases not matched to a gene. The CDR3 sequence is 15 residues long. Here the CDR3 reads CASSSRTSGSDEQFF. For the CDR3, the DNA is TGCGCCAGCAGCTCAAGGACTAGCGGGAGCGATGAGCAGTTCTTC.

DNA for the CDR3: TGTGCCAGCAGCCAAGTAGAGAGGGAAAAAGAGACCCAGTACTTC. Protein: CASSQVEREKETQYF. The rearrangement uses TRBV14 and TRBJ2-5, with D perhaps TRBD2 (5 bases). Germline loops: CDR1 SGHDN, CDR2 FVKESK. The V gene lost 1 base and the J gene lost 3 bases, with 12 bases spanning the gap. The CDR3 is 15 residues long.

This clone appeared a single time. For the CDR3, the DNA is TGTGCCAGCAGTTTAAAGACAGGGGGCGGCGATACGCAGTATTTT. It translates to CASSLKTGGGDTQYF. J is TRBJ2-3 and V is TRBV27, with 10 bases fitting TRBD1. CDR1 is MNHEY, CDR2 SMNVEV, per germline (reference sequence). The CDR3 length is 15 residues. The ends lost 2 bases at V and 6 bases at J; junction bases unmatched: 5.

The chain uses TRBV7-9 and TRBJ2-7; TRBD1 aligns across 8 bases. CDR3 length: 14 residues. Germline V gene lookup returns CDR1 SEHNR and CDR2 FQNEAQ (reference sequence). Losses at the gene ends were 4 bases for V and 4 bases for J; bases not matched to a gene: 6. The CDR3 region has the DNA TGTGCCAGCAGCTCGCGGACAGGGTGGTACGAGCAGTACTTC. Its translation is CASSSRTGWYEQYF.

The chain employs TRBV5-1 and TRBJ2-3; 7 bases are a match to TRBD2. Germline-derived CDR1 and CDR2 are SGHRS and YFSETQ. The CDR3 totals 12 residues. Trimming removed 4 bases from V and 9 bases from J; junction bases left unmatched: 5. CDR3 sequence (DNA): TGCGCCAGCAGCCCCAGGCGGGAGACGCAGTATTTT. This gives the protein CASSPRRETQYF.

J is TRBJ2-1 and V is TRBV7-9; 12 bases align to TRBD2. The germline gives CDR1 SEHNR, CDR2 FQNEAQ (reference sequence). Germline trimming cut 8 bases from V and 10 bases from J; bases unmatched to any gene: 9. CDR3 length: 14 amino acids. The CDR3 DNA reads as TGTGCCAGCCCTCTAGCGGGAGGGCCGAACGAGCAGTTCTTC. Translation gives CASPLAGGPNEQFF.

CDR3 in DNA: TGTGCCGTCCCGGGCCTCGAGACGGAGACCCAGTACTTC. It codes for CAVPGLETETQYF. V is TRBV2 and J is TRBJ2-5; D is undetermined. The CDR3 consists of 13 residues. Germline values: CDR1 SNHLY, CDR2 FYNNEI. Trimming cost V 11 bases and J 5 bases, with 18 bases left between them.

The gene calls are TRBV27 and TRBJ2-3; 8 bases match TRBD2. Trimming at V came to 7 bases and at J to 4 bases, leaving 16 bases not matched to a gene. Germline V gene sequence: CDR1 MNHEY, CDR2 SMNVEV (reference sequence). The CDR3 covers 17 residues. This chain's CDR3 is CASIGREVSGLADTQYF. CDR3 DNA: TGTGCCAGCATCGGGCGGGAGGTATCAGGGTTGGCAGATACGCAGTATTTT.